Included here is one T cell receptor beta chain sequence, with context. Its antigen remains unknown. The sample belongs to a study of cytomegalovirus exposure and HLA in healthy donors. The study, taken as a whole, reports: According to a later analysis, most TCR beta chains associated with CMV appeared HLA-restricted. About 90% or about 30% of the time was how often most TCR beta V segments were productive, according to an earlier analysis.

13 Jbeta primers and 60 Vbeta primers were used for the PCR. In the study's own analysis: Unique TCR beta chains totaled roughly 79 million in a later count, with some 10 million of them shared. The assay was immunoSEQ multiplex PCR, and TCRdb's table has in-frame clones only and misses some. That table is the source of V, J and clone size, and D and trimming were worked out from the DNA. The data contain just over 85,000 clones, over 60% of them singletons. The CDR3 has 15 residues. Per the germline V gene, CDR1 is SGDLS and CDR2 is YYNGEE. With V trimmed by 3 bases and J by 6 bases, 4 bases remained unmatched.

Sequenced: PBMCs. V usage is TRBV9 and J usage is TRBJ2-3; 13 bases map to TRBD2. This TCR came from a man aged 40-49 years in good health and CMV-seronegative. The CDR3 protein is CASSGGLAGVDTQYF. The DNA of the CDR3 is TGTGCCAGCAGCGGAGGACTAGCGGGGGTGGATACGCAGTATTTT.